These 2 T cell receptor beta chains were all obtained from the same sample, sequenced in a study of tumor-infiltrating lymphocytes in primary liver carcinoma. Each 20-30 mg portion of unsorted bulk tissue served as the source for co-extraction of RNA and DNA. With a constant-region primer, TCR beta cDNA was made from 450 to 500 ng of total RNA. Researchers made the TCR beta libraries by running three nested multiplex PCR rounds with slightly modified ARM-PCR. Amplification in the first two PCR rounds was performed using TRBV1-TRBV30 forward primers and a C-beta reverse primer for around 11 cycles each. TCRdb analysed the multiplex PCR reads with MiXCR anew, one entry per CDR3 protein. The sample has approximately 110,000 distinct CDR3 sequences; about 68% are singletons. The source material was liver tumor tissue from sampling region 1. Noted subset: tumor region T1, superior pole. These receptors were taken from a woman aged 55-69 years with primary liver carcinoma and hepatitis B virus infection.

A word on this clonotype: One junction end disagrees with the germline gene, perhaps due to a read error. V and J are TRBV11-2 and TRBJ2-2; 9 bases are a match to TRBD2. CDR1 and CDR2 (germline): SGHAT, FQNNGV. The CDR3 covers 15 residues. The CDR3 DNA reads TGTGACAGCAGCAGGACTAGCGATGGCAGGGGGGGGCCGTTCTTT. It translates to CDSSRTSDGRGGPFF.

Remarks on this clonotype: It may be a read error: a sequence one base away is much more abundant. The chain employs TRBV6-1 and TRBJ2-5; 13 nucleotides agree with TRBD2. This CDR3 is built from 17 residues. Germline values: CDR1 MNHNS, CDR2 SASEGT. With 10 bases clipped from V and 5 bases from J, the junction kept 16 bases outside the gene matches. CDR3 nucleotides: TGTGCCACACTCAGGCCCCGGGGACTAGCGGGGACCGAGACCCAGTACTTC. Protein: CATLRPRGLAGTETQYF.